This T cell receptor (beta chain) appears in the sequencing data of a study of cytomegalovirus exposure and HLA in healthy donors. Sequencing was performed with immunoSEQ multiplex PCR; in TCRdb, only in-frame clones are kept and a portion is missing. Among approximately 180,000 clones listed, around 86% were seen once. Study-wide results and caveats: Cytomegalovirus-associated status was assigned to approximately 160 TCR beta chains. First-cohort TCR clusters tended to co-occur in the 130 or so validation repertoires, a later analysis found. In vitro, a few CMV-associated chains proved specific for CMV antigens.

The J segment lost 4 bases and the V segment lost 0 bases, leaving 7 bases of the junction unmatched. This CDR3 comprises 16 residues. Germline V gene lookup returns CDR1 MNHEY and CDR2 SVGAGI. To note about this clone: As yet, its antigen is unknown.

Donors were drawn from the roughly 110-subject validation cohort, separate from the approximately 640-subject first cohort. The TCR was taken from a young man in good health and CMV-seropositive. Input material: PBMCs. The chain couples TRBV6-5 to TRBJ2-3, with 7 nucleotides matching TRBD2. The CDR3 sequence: CASSYSGTSVPDTQYF. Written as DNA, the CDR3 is TGTGCCAGCAGTTACTCGGGAACTAGCGTCCCAGATACGCAGTATTTT.